The present T cell receptor (beta chain) was sequenced within a study of blood T cell repertoires in COVID-19. Method: immunoSEQ multiplex PCR; TCRdb's copy keeps in-frame clones and lacks some. This table holds approximately 180,000 clones, 90% found once. The CDR3 spans 15 residues. Germline V gives CDR1 SGHKS, CDR2 YYEKEE (reference sequence). J gave up 4 bases and V 3 bases, and 7 bases lay outside the gene matches. This sequence originates from a man aged 50 to 59 with acute or convalescent COVID-19. J is TRBJ1-5 and V is TRBV5-5, with TRBD1 matching over 7 bases. The sequenced sample was peripheral blood. The CDR3 protein is CASSSGQTRNQPQHF. As DNA, the CDR3 is TGTGCCAGCAGCTCGGGACAGACCAGAAATCAGCCCCAGCATTTT.